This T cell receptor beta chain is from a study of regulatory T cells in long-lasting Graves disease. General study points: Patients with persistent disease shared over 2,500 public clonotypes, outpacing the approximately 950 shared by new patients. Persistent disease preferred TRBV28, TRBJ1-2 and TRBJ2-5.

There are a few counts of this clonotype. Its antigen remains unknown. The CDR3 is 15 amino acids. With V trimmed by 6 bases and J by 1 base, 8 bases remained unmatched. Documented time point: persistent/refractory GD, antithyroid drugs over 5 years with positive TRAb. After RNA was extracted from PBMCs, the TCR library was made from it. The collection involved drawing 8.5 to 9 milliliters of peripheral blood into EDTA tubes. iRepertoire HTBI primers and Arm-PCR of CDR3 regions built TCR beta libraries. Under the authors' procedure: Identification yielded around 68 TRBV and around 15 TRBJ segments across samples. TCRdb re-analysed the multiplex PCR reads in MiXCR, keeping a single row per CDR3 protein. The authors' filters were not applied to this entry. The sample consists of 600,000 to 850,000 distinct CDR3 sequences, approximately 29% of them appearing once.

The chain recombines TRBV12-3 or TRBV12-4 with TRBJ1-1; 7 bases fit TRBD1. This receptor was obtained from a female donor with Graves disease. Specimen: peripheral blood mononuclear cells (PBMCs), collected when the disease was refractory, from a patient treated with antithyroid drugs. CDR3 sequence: CASSPLRTGNTEAFF. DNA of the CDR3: TGTGCCAGCAGCCCATTGAGGACAGGGAACACTGAAGCTTTCTTT.